One sample yielded the 17 T cell receptor beta chains listed below, sequenced in a study of T cell responses to AZD1222 COVID-19 vaccine. Clones were read by immunoSEQ multiplex PCR, and TCRdb kept only the in-frame ones, dropping some. The sample includes 100,000 to 150,000 clones, more than 75% of them seen just once. The sequenced sample was peripheral blood, obtained on day 0 of AZD1222 vaccination. All receptors come from an adult in good health.

V and J are TRBV2 and TRBJ2-7; TRBD1 matches 7 bases. V was clipped by 10 bases and J by 2 bases; unmatched bases: 5. This CDR3 region has 12 residues. CDR1 is SNHLY and CDR2 is FYNNEI in the germline V gene. The CDR3 DNA reads TGTGCCATCGCCGGGACAGCCTACGAGCAGTACTTC. Its translation is CAIAGTAYEQYF.

The chain recombines TRBV5-4 with TRBJ2-5; D perhaps matches TRBD1 (6 bases). This CDR3 comprises 13 residues. CDR1 and CDR2 (germline): SGHNT, YYREEE (reference sequence). Deletions cut 6 bases from V and 5 bases from J, with 14 bases between. The CDR3 is CASTPTGAETQYF. The CDR3, as DNA: TGTGCCAGCACACCGACAGGTGCGGAGACCCAGTACTTC.

This sequence joins TRBV15 and TRBJ1-1, with D hard to call. V gave up 1 base and J gave up 9 bases, with 9 bases separating them. Germline values: CDR1 LNHNV, CDR2 YYDKDF (reference sequence). CDR3 length: 12 amino acids. The CDR3, as DNA: TGTGCCACCAGCAGAGTAACGGAGAAAGCTTTCTTT. This gives the protein CATSRVTEKAFF.

V gene TRBV6-5 combines with J gene TRBJ2-7; tentatively, D is TRBD1 (5 bases). Trimming took off 6 bases at V and 5 bases at J, with 11 bases between the two ends. Germline CDR1 and CDR2: MNHEY and SVGAGI. The CDR3 extends over 12 amino acids. The CDR3, as DNA: TGTGCCAGCAGCAGGGAACGCCACGAGCAGTACTTC. This gives the protein CASSRERHEQYF.

The rearrangement links TRBV7-2 to TRBJ1-5; D is ambiguous. The CDR3 length is 13 residues. Per the germline V gene, CDR1 is SGHTA and CDR2 is FQGNSA. The ends were cut back, 5 bases at V and 5 bases at J, with 10 bases in the middle. CDR3 amino acids: CASSPVRHQPQHF. CDR3 nucleotides: TGTGCCAGCAGCCCCGTAAGGCATCAGCCCCAGCATTTT.

The J gene is TRBJ2-3, the V gene TRBV5-1, with TRBD2 identical over 13 bases. CDR3 size: 17 residues. V dropped 0 bases and J dropped 1; count of bases not matched to a gene: 2. In germline, CDR1 is SGHRS, CDR2 YFSETQ. CDR3 amino acids: CASSLGTSGGGTDTQYF. CDR3 sequence (DNA): TGCGCCAGCAGCTTGGGGACTAGCGGGGGAGGCACAGATACGCAGTATTTT.

The rearrangement uses TRBV28 and TRBJ2-7; no clear D gene. CDR1 and CDR2 (germline): MDHEN, SYDVKM. The CDR3 consists of 17 residues. The V gene lost 3 bases and the J gene lost 3 bases, with 21 bases spanning the gap. The DNA for the CDR3 is TGTGCCAGCAGTTTTCGGCCAGGATATTCGCCTAACTACGAGCAGTACTTC. This translates into CASSFRPGYSPNYEQYF.

The sample holds a few counts of this clone. V usage is TRBV5-6 and J usage is TRBJ2-6; 10 nucleotides align to TRBD1. J was trimmed by 3 bases and V by 6 bases; bases with no gene match: 9. This CDR3 is 17 amino acids long. Germline lookup yields CDR1 SGHDT and CDR2 YYEEEE. This chain's CDR3 is CASMGPGTGVGANVLTF. CDR3 bases: TGTGCCAGCATGGGACCCGGGACAGGGGTTGGGGCCAACGTCCTGACTTTC.

The chain carries TRBV2 and TRBJ2-7; 8 bases fit TRBD1. J was trimmed by 2 bases and V by 6 bases; bases with no gene match: 9. This CDR3 comprises 15 residues. From germline, CDR1 is SNHLY and CDR2 FYNNEI. CDR3 amino acids: CASSKRQGLAYEQYF. CDR3 in DNA: TGTGCCAGCAGCAAAAGACAGGGGCTAGCCTACGAGCAGTACTTC.

This rearrangement joins TRBV5-1 to TRBJ2-5; D is possibly TRBD2 (6 bases). Germline lookup yields CDR1 SGHRS and CDR2 YFSETQ. Trimming cost V 3 bases and J 3 bases, with 18 bases left between them. The CDR3 has 16 residues. CDR3 sequence reads: CASSSEGRAGKETQYF. In nucleotides, the CDR3 is TGCGCCAGCAGCTCGGAGGGTCGTGCAGGGAAAGAGACCCAGTACTTC.

The V gene is TRBV7-2, the J gene TRBJ1-1, with 7 bases matching TRBD1. This CDR3 has 15 residues. Germline assignment: CDR1 SGHTA and CDR2 FQGNSA. V shed 0 bases and J 4 bases; nucleotides not matched to a gene: 5. CDR3 nucleotides: TGTGCCAGCAGCTTAGCACAGGGGTGGGGCACTGAAGCTTTCTTT. Amino acid sequence: CASSLAQGWGTEAFF.

The chain carries TRBV10-1 and TRBJ2-7; either TRBD1 or TRBD2 may fit D (5 bases each). V lost 4 bases and J lost 6, with 13 bases in between. CDR1 is WNHNN and CDR2 is SYGVQD in the germline V gene (reference sequence). The CDR3 extends over 13 amino acids. CDR3 protein: CASSGTRGSEQYF. The CDR3 DNA sequence: TGCGCCAGCAGTGGGACGAGGGGAAGCGAGCAGTACTTC.

This clone was observed a handful of times. The chain is built from TRBV4-3 and TRBJ2-7; 7 positions agree with TRBD1. The V gene's germline CDR1 is LGHNA and CDR2 YSLEER. The CDR3 covers 14 residues. V lost 5 bases, J lost 3 bases, and 7 bases stayed unmatched. As DNA, the CDR3 is TGCGCCAGCAGCACAGACAGGGCCCGCTACGAGCAGTACTTC. It encodes CASSTDRARYEQYF.

This rearrangement joins TRBV4-3 to TRBJ1-3; D unresolved. V lost 3 bases to trimming and J lost 0 bases, with 12 bases between them. The CDR3 is 16 amino acids. Germline V lookup: CDR1 LGHNA, CDR2 YSLEER. DNA for the CDR3: TGCGCCAGCAGCCACTCGACTGGGCACTCTGGAAACACCATATATTTT. Translating it yields CASSHSTGHSGNTIYF.

This clone was seen a handful of times. This chain uses TRBV6-2 or TRBV6-3 with TRBJ1-3; D gene unclear. This CDR3 is built from 14 residues. The V end was cut by 5 bases, the J end by 5 bases, with 13 bases between. In germline, CDR1 is MNHEY, CDR2 SVGEGT. In nucleotides, the CDR3 is TGTGCCAGCAGTGACCCCGGCAGCAGAAACACCATATATTTT. It specifies CASSDPGSRNTIYF.

With regard to this clone: Other DNA sequences within the sample encode an identical CDR3. This chain connects TRBV6-5 to TRBJ1-5, with D possibly TRBD1 on 6 matching bases. Germline V CDR1 and CDR2: MNHEY, SVGAGI. V shed 1 base and J shed 7 bases, with 8 bases lying between them. The CDR3 consists of 13 residues. CDR3 loop: CASSYLGGQPQHF. CDR3 DNA: TGTGCCAGCAGTTACTTGGGGGGCCAGCCCCAGCATTTT.

This chain uses TRBV5-5 with TRBJ2-6; D is possibly TRBD1 (5 bases). Germline V gene sequence: CDR1 SGHKS, CDR2 YYEKEE (reference sequence). The CDR3 is 17 amino acids. V gave up 4 bases and J gave up 0 bases, with 14 bases separating them. The CDR3 DNA follows: TGTGCCAGCAGCGACACCAGGGTTCGCTCTGGGGCCAACGTCCTGACTTTC. Its translation is CASSDTRVRSGANVLTF.